The rows below give T cell receptor beta chains drawn from one sample of a study of blood T cell repertoires in COVID-19. Sequencing was performed with immunoSEQ multiplex PCR; in TCRdb, only in-frame clones are kept and a portion is missing. The sample has some 300,000 clones; around 89% are singletons. Sequenced: peripheral blood. The source is a woman aged 50 to 65 with COVID-19, enrolled during active disease. Both conserved end residues are part of each CDR3. Fields, in order: J gene, clone size, V gene, D gene, CDR3 protein, CDR3 DNA. A D gene is named only where the DNA matches it firmly. Clone size is shown for a subset of rows, as once, few, many or a class of expanded clone.

TRBJ2-1 . TRBV5-5 TRBD2 CASSPRLAGGHDEQFF TGTGCCAGCAGCCCACGACTAGCGGGAGGGCACGATGAGCAGTTCTTC
TRBJ2-1 . TRBV29-1 . CSGAHIHNEQFF TGCAGCGGGGCTCATATTCACAATGAGCAGTTCTTC
TRBJ2-7 once TRBV27 TRBD2 CASRTGAGGPYEQYF TGTGCCAGCAGGACGGGAGCGGGAGGGCCCTACGAGCAGTACTTC
TRBJ1-4 . TRBV11-2 . CASSLEEGVVFF TGTGCCAGCAGCTTAGAGGAAGGGGTTGTGTTTTTT
TRBJ2-5 . TRBV29-1 . CSVAAGRRETQYF TGCAGCGTTGCGGCAGGCCGTCGGGAGACCCAGTACTTC
TRBJ2-7 . TRBV4-2 . CASSQDTQGYEQYF TGTGCCAGCAGCCAAGACACGCAGGGGTACGAGCAGTACTTC
TRBJ1-5 . TRBV18 TRBD1 CASSPIAGGDQPQHF TGTGCCAGCTCACCAATAGCAGGGGGAGATCAGCCCCAGCATTTT
TRBJ1-2 . TRBV6-6 TRBD1 CASSYQGQNYGYTF TGTGCCAGCAGTTACCAGGGACAGAATTATGGCTACACCTTC
TRBJ2-7 . TRBV25-1 . CASSDNPRLGSYEQYF TGTGCCAGCAGTGACAACCCTCGACTCGGTTCCTACGAGCAGTACTTC
TRBJ2-1 . TRBV10-3 TRBD2 CAISGLAGAYEQFF TGTGCCATCAGCGGACTAGCGGGAGCCTATGAGCAGTTCTTC
TRBJ2-5 . TRBV2 . CASSVEALEETQYF TGTGCCAGCAGTGTGGAGGCCCTAGAGGAGACCCAGTACTTC
TRBJ2-2 once TRBV7-3 TRBD2 CASSLVVPGLASGGELFF TGTGCCAGCAGCTTAGTAGTACCGGGACTAGCTTCTGGCGGGGAGCTGTTTTTT
TRBJ2-3 . TRBV19 TRBD2 CASSGSTDTQYF TGTGCATCTAGCGGAAGCACAGATACGCAGTATTTT
TRBJ2-1 . TRBV19 . CASNAGLDNEQFF TGTGCCAGTAACGCAGGACTTGACAATGAGCAGTTCTTC
TRBJ1-5 . TRBV23-1 . CASSQSGARNQPQHF TGCGCCAGCAGTCAATCAGGGGCGCGCAATCAGCCCCAGCATTTT
TRBJ2-3 . TRBV18 . CASSPPSRSTDTQYF TGTGCCAGCTCACCACCCTCCCGGTCCACAGATACGCAGTATTTT
TRBJ2-1 . TRBV19 TRBD2 CASTKSGRAYNEQFF TGTGCCAGTACCAAGAGCGGGAGGGCATACAATGAGCAGTTCTTC
TRBJ1-1 . TRBV19 . CASSQGHYTEAFF TGTGCCAGTAGCCAGGGACATTACACTGAAGCTTTCTTT
TRBJ1-2 . TRBV3-1/TRBV3-2 . CASSQDAGLSAGGYTF TGTGCCAGCAGCCAAGACGCGGGGCTATCAGCTGGAGGCTACACCTTC
TRBJ2-1 . TRBV6-4 TRBD2 CASTPSAGAYNEQFF TGTGCCAGCACTCCGTCAGCGGGAGCTTACAATGAGCAGTTCTTC
TRBJ2-3 . TRBV5-4 . CASSLKYGQGGTDTQYF TGTGCCAGCAGCTTGAAATACGGGCAGGGTGGGACAGATACGCAGTATTTT
TRBJ1-2 . TRBV5-6 . CASSLRGQMYGYTF TGTGCCAGCAGCTTGAGAGGACAGATGTATGGCTACACCTTC
TRBJ2-1 . TRBV29-1 . CSVDPGSYNEQFF TGCAGCGTTGATCCAGGCTCCTACAATGAGCAGTTCTTC
TRBJ2-7 once TRBV20-1 . CSASPPPGTREQYF TGCAGTGCTAGTCCCCCCCCCGGGACACGCGAGCAGTACTTC
TRBJ1-5 . TRBV7-9 TRBD1 CASSLTGVQPQHF TGTGCCAGCAGCTTAACAGGGGTTCAGCCCCAGCATTTT
TRBJ1-2 . TRBV4-3 . CASSQEITGYGYTF TGCGCCAGCAGCCAAGAGATAACCGGCTATGGCTACACCTTC
TRBJ1-5 . TRBV19 . CASSIYSDSNQPQHF TGTGCCAGTAGTATATACAGTGATAGCAATCAGCCCCAGCATTTT
TRBJ1-1 once TRBV6-6 . CASSYSEQVGEAFF TGTGCCAGCAGTTACTCTGAGCAGGTGGGTGAAGCTTTCTTT
TRBJ1-1 . TRBV7-9 TRBD1 CASSLVSGGEAFF TGTGCCAGCAGCTTAGTTTCAGGGGGTGAAGCTTTCTTT
TRBJ2-5 . TRBV19 . CASSTYPSSSQTQYF TGTGCCAGTAGTACTTACCCTTCTAGTAGTCAGACCCAGTACTTC
TRBJ1-5 . TRBV12-5 . CASDVSGNQPQHF TGTGCTAGTGACGTTTCAGGGAATCAGCCCCAGCATTTT
TRBJ2-2 . TRBV19 TRBD1 CASSIYRGQMNTGELFF TGTGCCAGTAGTATCTACAGGGGGCAGATGAACACCGGGGAGCTGTTTTTT
TRBJ2-1 . TRBV3-1/TRBV3-2 TRBD2 CASSLKLAGSSYNEQFF TGTGCCAGCAGCCTTAAACTAGCGGGAAGCTCCTACAATGAGCAGTTCTTC